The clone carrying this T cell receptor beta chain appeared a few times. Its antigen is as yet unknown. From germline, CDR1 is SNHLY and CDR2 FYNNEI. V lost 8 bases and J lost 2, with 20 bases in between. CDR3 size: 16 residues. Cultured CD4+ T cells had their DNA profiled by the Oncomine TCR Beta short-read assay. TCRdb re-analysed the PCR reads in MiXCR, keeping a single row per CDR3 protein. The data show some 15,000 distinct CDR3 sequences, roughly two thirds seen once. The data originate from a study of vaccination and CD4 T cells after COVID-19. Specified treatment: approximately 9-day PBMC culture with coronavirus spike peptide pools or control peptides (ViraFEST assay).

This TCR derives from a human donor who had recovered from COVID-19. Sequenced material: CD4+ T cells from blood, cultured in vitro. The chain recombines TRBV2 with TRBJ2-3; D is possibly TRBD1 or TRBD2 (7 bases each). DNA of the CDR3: TGTGCCAGCGTGAGGGGGCGGGAGATTTACACAGATACGCAGTATTTT. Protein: CASVRGREIYTDTQYF.